This T cell receptor (beta chain) was captured by sequencing in a study of blood T cells in healthy people across ages. For the second PCR, which ran for roughly 7 to 11 cycles, a sample-barcoded 5' primer and a J-beta primer mix were used. TCRdb re-called the 5' RACE reads through MiXCR, storing one row per CDR3 protein. The repertoire includes 650,000 to 800,000 distinct CDR3 sequences, 52% of them detected once, and around an eighth sits in the top ten. The CDR3 length is 15 residues. V shed 5 bases and J 11 bases; nucleotides not matched to a gene: 13. The germline V gene has CDR1 MNHEY and CDR2 SVGAGI.

This clonotype was obtained from an elderly woman in good health. The sequencing sample was made of blood. The chain carries TRBV6-5 and TRBJ2-5, with TRBD2 matching over 11 bases. CDR3 DNA: TGTGCCAGCAGTACACTAGCGGGGGACCTCAATGAGCAGTACTTC. Translation: CASSTLAGDLNEQYF.